The source of this T cell receptor beta chain is a study of blood T cell repertoires in COVID-19. Background on the study: T cells, B-cell-depleted T cells, or PBMCs supplied cDNA or gDNA.

The table came from immunoSEQ multiplex PCR; TCRdb's copy has only in-frame clones and leaves some out. Here the sample spans more than 70,000 clones, around four fifths being singletons. The CDR3 consists of 16 residues. The germline gives CDR1 WSHSY, CDR2 SAAADI. J gave up 0 bases and V 1 base, and 3 bases lay outside the gene matches. The gene calls are TRBV10-2 and TRBJ2-7; TRBD2 matches 10 bases. The origin of this receptor is a human donor in a cohort sampled during active COVID-19. Sequencing input: peripheral blood. The CDR3 nucleotides are TGCGCCAGCAGTGAGTTCTTAGCGGGGGGCTCCTACGAGCAGTACTTC. This encodes CASSEFLAGGSYEQYF.